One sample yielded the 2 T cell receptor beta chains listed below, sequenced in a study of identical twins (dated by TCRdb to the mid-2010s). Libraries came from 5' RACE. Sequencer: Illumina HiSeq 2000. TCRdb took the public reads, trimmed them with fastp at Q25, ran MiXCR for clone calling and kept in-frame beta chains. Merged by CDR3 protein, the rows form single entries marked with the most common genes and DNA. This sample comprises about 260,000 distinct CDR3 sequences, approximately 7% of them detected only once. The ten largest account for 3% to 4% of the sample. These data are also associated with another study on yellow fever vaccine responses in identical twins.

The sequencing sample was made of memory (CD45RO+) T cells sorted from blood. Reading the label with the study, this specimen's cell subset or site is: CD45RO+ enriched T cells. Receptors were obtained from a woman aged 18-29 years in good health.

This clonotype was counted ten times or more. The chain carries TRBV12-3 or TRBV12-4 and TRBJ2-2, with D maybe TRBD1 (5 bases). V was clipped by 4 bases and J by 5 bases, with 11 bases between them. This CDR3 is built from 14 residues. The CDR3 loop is CASSSQGKTGELFF. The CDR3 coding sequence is TGTGCCAGCAGTTCCCAGGGAAAGACCGGGGAGCTGTTTTTT.

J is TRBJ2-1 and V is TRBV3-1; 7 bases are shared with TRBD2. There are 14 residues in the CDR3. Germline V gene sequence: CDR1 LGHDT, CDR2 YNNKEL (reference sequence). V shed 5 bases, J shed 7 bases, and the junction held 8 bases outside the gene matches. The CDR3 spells CASSSWTSENEQFF. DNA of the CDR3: TGTGCCAGCAGCTCCTGGACTAGTGAAAATGAGCAGTTCTTC.